These 5 T cell receptor beta chains originate from one sample sequenced in a study of Ad26.COV2.S vaccination and SARS-CoV-2 variants. Sequencing was performed with immunoSEQ multiplex PCR; in TCRdb, only in-frame clones are kept and a portion is missing. The repertoire consists of some 460,000 clones, with nearly 90% occurring once and the leading ten covering 1.5% to 2%. Treatment here: about 20 received Ad26.COV2.S at low or high dose, single or two shots; several received placebo; per-sample allocation not given. Day 63 after the first vaccine or placebo injection was the time point for sampling. Sequenced here: peripheral blood, sampled in a trial of Ad26.COV2.S vaccine versus placebo. The receptor source for this set is a person between 18 and 65 years old who received the Ad26.COV2.S COVID-19 vaccine or a placebo.

This chain uses TRBV5-1 with TRBJ1-4; tentative D call: TRBD1 (6 bases). The germline V and J ends were trimmed by 0 bases and 4 bases, with 10 bases remaining between them. CDR3 length: 15 residues. Germline CDR1 SGHRS, CDR2 YFSETQ. CDR3 sequence reads: CASSLAGQHNEKLFF. CDR3 sequence (DNA): TGCGCCAGCAGCTTGGCCGGACAGCATAATGAAAAACTGTTTTTT.

The CDR3 loop reads CAISEPGQGGGHEAFF. For the CDR3, the DNA is TGTGCCATCAGTGAGCCGGGACAGGGAGGGGGACATGAAGCTTTCTTT. V is TRBV10-3 and J is TRBJ1-1; 9 nucleotides line up with TRBD1. The CDR3 runs 16 residues. Germline CDR1 ENHRY, CDR2 SYGVKD. The J segment lost 7 bases and the V segment lost 2 bases, leaving 11 bases of the junction unmatched.

The rearrangement uses TRBV6-5 and TRBJ2-6; D unresolved. Germline CDR1 reads MNHEY; CDR2 reads SVGAGI. The CDR3 spans 15 residues. V was clipped by 0 bases and J by 1 base, with 4 bases between them. The CDR3 reads CASSYSPSGANVLTF. The CDR3 DNA is TGTGCCAGCAGTTACTCACCGTCTGGGGCCAACGTCCTGACTTTC.

The V gene is TRBV19, the J gene TRBJ1-5, with D perhaps TRBD1 (6 bases). V was cut by 2 bases and J by 7 bases, with 12 bases left in between. CDR1 and CDR2 from the germline V gene are LNHDA and SQIVND (reference sequence). The CDR3 has 14 residues. CDR3 in DNA: TGTGCCAGTAGTATAAAAGGGGGGGGACAGCCCCAGCATTTT. Amino acid sequence: CASSIKGGGQPQHF.

V gene TRBV18 combines with J gene TRBJ1-2; the D is unclear. The CDR3 totals 14 residues. V was pared by 2 bases and J by 2 bases, with 9 bases between. Germline CDR1 and CDR2: KGHSH and LQKENI. The CDR3 reads CASSPSPRNYGYTF. In nucleotides, the CDR3 is TGTGCCAGCTCACCATCCCCGAGGAACTATGGCTACACCTTC.